Following are 19 T cell receptor beta chains from one sample sequenced in a study of radiation and T cells in renal cell carcinoma. Time point specified: baseline pretreatment blood. The treatment denotes: 15 Gy SBRT to primary tumor, nephrectomy 4 weeks later. The method was immunoSEQ multiplex PCR; TCRdb's version includes in-frame clones alone and lacks a portion of them. The sample lists 130,000 or so clones, about 88% occurring once. The sample here was blood, taken from a patient whose treatment included radiotherapy and nephrectomy. These receptors were taken from a woman aged 45-60 years with renal cell carcinoma.

This chain connects TRBV9 to TRBJ2-1; D is undetermined. Germline V gives CDR1 SGDLS, CDR2 YYNGEE. V was clipped by 3 bases and J by 8 bases, with 12 bases between them. The CDR3 runs 13 residues. In DNA form, the CDR3 reads TGTGCCAGCAGCGCCCTAAATGACGATGAGCAGTTCTTC. It translates to CASSALNDDEQFF.

The rearrangement uses TRBV7-2 and TRBJ1-5, with TRBD1 matching 9 bases. With 1 base clipped from V and 5 bases from J, the junction kept 15 bases outside the gene matches. Germline V CDR1 and CDR2: SGHTA, FQGNSA. This CDR3 region has 19 residues. The CDR3 protein is CASSLGISFYRGPHQPQHF. In DNA form, the CDR3 reads TGTGCCAGCAGCTTAGGGATTAGTTTCTACAGGGGGCCGCATCAGCCCCAGCATTTT.

This clone appeared a single time. The rearrangement links TRBV13 to TRBJ2-7; 7 bases align to TRBD1. V gave up 5 bases and J gave up 3 bases; unmatched junction bases: 7. The CDR3 extends over 14 amino acids. CDR1 PRHDT and CDR2 FYEKMQ come from the germline V gene (reference sequence). The CDR3 coding sequence is TGTGCCAGCAGCCCCGGGACAGCGAACTACGAGCAGTACTTC. This translates into CASSPGTANYEQYF.

This clone is classed as medium-sized. The chain combines TRBV6-1 with TRBJ1-6; a possible D gene is TRBD1 (6 bases). The CDR3 is 15 residues long. Trimming took 6 bases from V and 0 from J, leaving 9 bases between them. The V gene's germline CDR1 is MNHNS and CDR2 SASEGT. CDR3 amino acids: CASRADSSYNSPLHF. CDR3 sequence (DNA): TGTGCCAGCAGGGCGGACAGCTCCTATAATTCACCCCTCCACTTT.

The chain combines TRBV9 with TRBJ2-6, with D perhaps TRBD1 or TRBD2 (5 bases each). Germline CDR1 and CDR2: SGDLS and YYNGEE. The CDR3 has 15 residues. Deletions cut 4 bases from V and 1 base from J, with 9 bases between. The CDR3: CASSSGASGANVLTF. The CDR3, as DNA: TGTGCCAGCAGCTCCGGGGCTTCTGGGGCCAACGTCCTGACTTTC.

The gene calls are TRBV19 and TRBJ2-1; 8 nucleotides agree with TRBD2. J lost 6 bases, V lost 4 bases, and 8 bases had no gene match. The CDR3 is made up of 15 amino acids. The germline V gene encodes CDR1 LNHDA and CDR2 SQIVND (reference sequence). The CDR3 DNA reads as TGTGCCAGTAGTACGAGCGGGGGTTACTCCAATGAGCAGTTCTTC. Translating gives CASSTSGGYSNEQFF.

This rearrangement joins TRBV18 to TRBJ2-3, with 14 bases aligning to TRBD2. Germline V gene sequence: CDR1 KGHSH, CDR2 LQKENI. The ends lost 6 bases at V and 4 bases at J; junction bases unmatched: 6. The CDR3 is 16 amino acids. CDR3 nucleotide sequence: TGTGCCAGCTCGGCTCCGGGACTAGCGGGGGCAGATACGCAGTATTTT. It specifies CASSAPGLAGADTQYF.

V is TRBV19 and J is TRBJ2-3; D possibly matches TRBD1 or TRBD2 (5 bases each). This CDR3 comprises 15 residues. Germline CDR1 and CDR2: LNHDA and SQIVND (reference sequence). V lost 7 bases to trimming and J lost 3 bases, with 17 bases between them. CDR3 nucleotide sequence: TGTGCCAGTATGCGAAAGGGGACGTGGACAGATACGCAGTATTTT. Protein product: CASMRKGTWTDTQYF.

V is TRBV10-3 and J is TRBJ1-1, with a possible D match to TRBD1 (6 bases). CDR1 is ENHRY and CDR2 is SYGVKD in the germline V gene. The CDR3 loop spans 17 amino acids. V lost 10 bases and J lost 0, with 24 bases in between. CDR3 loop: CATASGEGGSLNTEAFF. The DNA of the CDR3 is TGTGCCACCGCCTCTGGGGAAGGGGGATCATTGAACACTGAAGCTTTCTTT.

This chain links TRBV6-5 with TRBJ1-2; 8 bases agree with TRBD1. After removal of 5 bases from V and 3 bases from J, the junction contained 8 bases not matched to a gene. Germline V lookup: CDR1 MNHEY, CDR2 SVGAGI. The CDR3 consists of 15 residues. The CDR3 DNA is TGTGCCAGCAGTGCCGGACAGGGTGGGGACTATGGCTACACCTTC. Translation gives CASSAGQGGDYGYTF.

The chain couples TRBV5-1 to TRBJ2-2; maybe TRBD1 (6 bases). This CDR3 comprises 16 residues. The V end was cut by 0 bases, the J end by 5 bases, with 14 bases between. Germline loops: CDR1 SGHRS, CDR2 YFSETQ. CDR3 DNA: TGCGCCAGCAGCTTGGACTCAGGGGTGGTAACCGGGGAGCTGTTTTTT. Its translation is CASSLDSGVVTGELFF.

The J gene is TRBJ2-1, the V gene TRBV14; D not certain. The CDR3 extends over 15 amino acids. V was pared by 0 bases and J by 6 bases, with 12 bases between. Germline loops: CDR1 SGHDN, CDR2 FVKESK. The DNA for the CDR3 is TGTGCCAGCAGCCAAGATCCACTACGGCGCAATGAGCAGTTCTTC. Its translation: CASSQDPLRRNEQFF.

V and J are TRBV2 and TRBJ1-4; 8 bases map to TRBD1. CDR1 and CDR2 (germline): SNHLY, FYNNEI. This CDR3 spans 15 amino acids. V was pared by 6 bases and J by 1 base, with 4 bases of the junction left unmatched. The CDR3 reads CASSQQGGTNEKLFF. CDR3 bases: TGTGCCAGCAGCCAACAGGGGGGAACTAATGAAAAACTGTTTTTT. The full variable domain, completed using reference TRBV2 and TRBJ1-4, is EPEVTQTPSHQVTQMGQEVILRCVPISNHLYFYWYRQILGQKVEFLVSFYNNEISEKSEIFDDQFSVERPDGSNFTLKIRSTKLEDSAMYFCASSQQGGTNEKLFFGSGTQLSVL.

This rearrangement joins TRBV5-1 to TRBJ2-1; D gene ambiguous. Deletions cut 4 bases from V and 8 bases from J, with 19 bases between. The CDR3 is 15 residues long. Germline CDR1 is SGHRS and CDR2 is YFSETQ. The CDR3 sequence: CASSENPVRSYEQFF. The CDR3, as DNA: TGCGCCAGCAGCGAGAACCCGGTCCGTTCCTATGAGCAGTTCTTC.

The chain employs TRBV10-2 and TRBJ2-1, with 9 bases that match TRBD1. Germline CDR1 WSHSY, CDR2 SAAADI. V was pared by 2 bases and J by 4 bases, with 6 bases of the junction left unmatched. The CDR3 is made up of 16 amino acids. The CDR3 bases are TGCGCCAGCAGTGAGAAAAGGGACAGGGCATACAATGAGCAGTTCTTC. This translates into CASSEKRDRAYNEQFF.

The chain recombines TRBV5-4 with TRBJ2-2, with 7 bases fitting TRBD1. The CDR3 runs 14 residues. Germline V gene sequence: CDR1 SGHNT, CDR2 YYREEE (reference sequence). The ends lost 4 bases at V and 3 bases at J; junction bases unmatched: 3. The CDR3 is CASSGQDHTGELFF. The CDR3 coding sequence is TGTGCCAGCAGCGGACAGGACCACACCGGGGAGCTGTTTTTT.

This clone was seen more than once but under ten times. The same CDR3 arises from other DNA sequences in this sample as well. The gene calls are TRBV18 and TRBJ1-5; no clear D gene. Germline V CDR1 and CDR2: KGHSH, LQKENI. CDR3 length: 13 amino acids. The V and J ends lost 3 bases and 0 bases respectively, with 3 bases between them. CDR3 amino acids: CASSPDSNQPQHF. In nucleotides, the CDR3 is TGTGCCAGCTCACCGGATAGCAATCAGCCCCAGCATTTT.

V usage is TRBV6-1 and J usage is TRBJ1-5; 9 bases match TRBD1. Germline loops: CDR1 MNHNS, CDR2 SASEGT. The CDR3 runs 15 residues. V dropped 4 bases and J dropped 6; count of bases not matched to a gene: 7. In DNA form, the CDR3 reads TGTGCCAGCAGTGTTGGGACAGGGAAGAGTCAGCCCCAGCATTTT. It specifies CASSVGTGKSQPQHF.

The chain links TRBV10-3 to TRBJ2-3; 9 nucleotides agree with TRBD1. Unmatched junction bases numbered 6, after V lost 6 bases and J lost 2 bases. The CDR3 spans 15 residues. CDR1 ENHRY and CDR2 SYGVKD come from the germline V gene. The CDR3 coding sequence is TGTGCCATCAGCTTGGGACAGGGCTACACAGATACGCAGTATTTT. Translating it yields CAISLGQGYTDTQYF.